This is a list of T cell receptor beta chains from one sample in a study of vaccination and CD4 T cells after COVID-19. No antigen is known for these receptors. TCRdb re-called the PCR reads through MiXCR, storing one row per CDR3 protein. This table has 9,300 or so distinct CDR3 sequences, less than 60% appearing once. Sequenced sample: CD4+ T cells from blood, cultured in vitro. The receptors originated from a human donor who had recovered from COVID-19. Both conserved end residues are part of each CDR3. D genes are given only for firm matches. Clone size is given for some rows only: seen once, a few or many times, or a class if the clone is expanded.

clone_size j_call v_call d_call cdr3_nt cdr3_aa
NA TRBJ2-1 TRBV6-1 TRBD2 TGTGCCAGCAGTCCTACTAGCGGGGGAGACAATGAGCAGTTCTTC CASSPTSGGDNEQFF
few TRBJ1-4 TRBV2 NA TGTGCCACCAAGTCCCTAGACAATGTTGGAAAACTGTTTTTT CATKSLDNVGKLFF
NA TRBJ1-1 TRBV12-3/TRBV12-4 NA TGTGCCAGCAGTTTAACCGGGGTGGTGAACACTGAAGCTTTCTTT CASSLTGVVNTEAFF
NA TRBJ2-7 TRBV7-9 NA TGTGCCAGCAGAGACATGAACGAGCAGTACTTC CASRDMNEQYF
NA TRBJ2-2 TRBV4-1 TRBD1 TGCGCCAGCAGCCAAGATAAGGTTCGGGACAGTATGATCTCATTCGGGGAGCTGTTTTTT CASSQDKVRDSMISFGELFF
once TRBJ1-6 TRBV19 TRBD1 TGTGCCAGTAGTACTGGGACAGTCTATAATTCACCCCTCCACTTT CASSTGTVYNSPLHF
NA TRBJ1-6 TRBV19 TRBD1 TGTGCCAGTAGTTCGACAGGGATCACCTATAATTCACCCCTCCACTTT CASSSTGITYNSPLHF
few TRBJ1-2 TRBV5-5 TRBD1 TGTGCCAGCAGATCGCTGGGACAGTTAAATGGCTACACCTTC CASRSLGQLNGYTF
few TRBJ1-1 TRBV6-1 NA TGTGCCAGCAGTGAACAACGGGAGGGGTGGGGTAAAGCTTTCTTT CASSEQREGWGKAFF
NA TRBJ2-7 TRBV11-2 NA TGTGCCAGCAACTTAGATTCGGGGGCCCCCTCCTACGAGCAGTACTTC CASNLDSGAPSYEQYF
NA TRBJ2-3 TRBV11-3 NA TGTGCCAGCAGCTCACCCGGTAGCCGGACAGATACGCAGTATTTT CASSSPGSRTDTQYF
NA TRBJ2-7 TRBV20-1 NA TGCAGTGCGGTAGAGTTGGGGAGTCCCTACGAGCAGTACTTC CSAVELGSPYEQYF
NA TRBJ2-3 TRBV5-4 TRBD1 TGTGCCAGCAGCCGTGGACAGGTCACAGATACGCAGTATTTT CASSRGQVTDTQYF